The next 26 T cell receptor beta chains were all read from a single sample in a study of identical twins. From the 5' RACE reads, TCRdb called clonotypes with MiXCR, one entry per CDR3 protein. The table lists around 510,000 distinct CDR3 sequences, around an eighth of them singletons. The sample was also linked to a second study, of yellow fever vaccine responses in identical twins.

Sequenced: CD4+ T cells sorted from blood. Every receptor here comes from a woman aged 18 to 35 in good health.

This clonotype was seen a few times. Here the CDR3 DNA reads TGTGCCAGCAGCAAAAGACAGGGTTCGCCCTACGAGCAGTACTTC. This gives the protein CASSKRQGSPYEQYF. The chain carries TRBV5-6 and TRBJ2-7; 7 nucleotides agree with TRBD1. Germline CDR1 SGHDT, CDR2 YYEEEE. The V gene end was trimmed by 4 bases and the J gene end by 2 bases; junction bases not matched to a gene: 9. This CDR3 comprises 15 residues.

This clonotype has just a few counts. This chain's CDR3 is CASSIGIGQGQYEQYF. The CDR3 DNA reads TGTGCCAGCAGCATAGGCATAGGACAGGGTCAGTACGAGCAGTACTTC. The chain joins TRBV7-8 to TRBJ2-7, with TRBD1 identical over 8 bases. J gave up 4 bases and V 5 bases, and 13 bases lay outside the gene matches. Germline-derived CDR1 and CDR2 are SGHVS and FQNEAQ. This CDR3 spans 16 amino acids.

This clonotype was found many times. The V gene is TRBV29-1, the J gene TRBJ2-1; D gene unclear. CDR3 length equals 13 residues. Germline V gives CDR1 SQVTM, CDR2 ANQGSEA. V lost 4 bases to trimming and J lost 4 bases, with 11 bases between them. The CDR3 sequence: CSVGREAYNEQFF. In nucleotides, the CDR3 is TGCAGCGTTGGTAGGGAAGCGTACAATGAGCAGTTCTTC.

This clonotype has more than one count but fewer than ten. This rearrangement joins TRBV5-1 to TRBJ2-2, with TRBD1 identical over 9 bases. Germline CDR1 SGHRS, CDR2 YFSETQ. The CDR3 is made up of 14 amino acids. J was trimmed by 4 bases and V by 6 bases; bases with no gene match: 4. The CDR3 protein is CASTGTGLTGELFF. CDR3 in DNA: TGCGCCAGCACGGGGACAGGGCTCACCGGGGAGCTGTTTTTT.

The gene calls are TRBV19 and TRBJ2-7; no firm D call. Deletions cut 6 bases from V and 3 bases from J, with 12 bases between. This CDR3 is built from 13 residues. Germline assignment: CDR1 LNHDA and CDR2 SQIVND (reference sequence). The CDR3 DNA sequence: TGTGCCAGTAGGGGGAAAGCTTTCTACGAGCAGTACTTC. Its translation is CASRGKAFYEQYF. Complete variable domain (other parts from reference TRBV19 and TRBJ2-7): DGGITQSPKYLFRKEGQNVTLSCEQNLNHDAMYWYRQDPGQGLRLIYYSQIVNDFQKGDIAEGYSVSREKKESFPLTVTSAQKNPTAFYLCASRGKAFYEQYFGPGTRLTVT.

This sequence joins TRBV7-2 and TRBJ2-2; no clear D. Trimming took 5 bases from V and 6 from J, leaving 10 bases between them. There are 13 residues in the CDR3. Looked up from germline, CDR1 is SGHTA and CDR2 is FQGNSA. Here the CDR3 reads CASSPVGSGELFF. In DNA form, the CDR3 reads TGTGCCAGCAGCCCCGTTGGGTCCGGGGAGCTGTTTTTT.

This clonotype turned up a few times. The chain combines TRBV28 with TRBJ2-7, with D perhaps matching TRBD1 or TRBD2 (5 bases each). The CDR3 has 12 amino acids. Trimming shortened V by 10 bases and J by 3 bases, and 13 bases separated the two germline ends. Germline values: CDR1 MDHEN, CDR2 SYDVKM. The CDR3 sequence: CAIRDGIYEQYF. In nucleotides, the CDR3 is TGTGCCATCCGGGACGGGATCTACGAGCAGTACTTC.

This clonotype was seen ten or more times. V and J are TRBV7-9 and TRBJ2-1; D remains unclear. Trimming removed 3 bases at V and 10 bases at J, with 13 bases between. Germline CDR1 is SEHNR and CDR2 is FQNEAQ (reference sequence). The CDR3 spans 13 residues. CDR3: CASSLGSGPEQFF. In DNA form, the CDR3 reads TGTGCCAGCAGCTTGGGATCCGGGCCCGAGCAGTTCTTC.

This clonotype was detected only once. This chain uses TRBV11-2 with TRBJ2-2; weak D call: TRBD2 (5 bases). Germline V gene sequence: CDR1 SGHAT, CDR2 FQNNGV. This CDR3 is 14 amino acids long. The V end was cut by 5 bases, the J end by 7 bases, with 14 bases between. This chain's CDR3 is CASSPLAGGGELFF. In DNA form, the CDR3 reads TGTGCCAGCAGCCCCCTGGCCGGAGGCGGGGAGCTGTTTTTT.

This chain joins TRBV15 and TRBJ2-4, with D hard to call. The V gene lost 3 bases and the J gene lost 0 bases, with 9 bases spanning the gap. The CDR3 totals 15 residues. CDR1 LNHNV and CDR2 YYDKDF come from the germline V gene (reference sequence). Here the CDR3 reads CATSSPLLAKNIQYF. In DNA form, the CDR3 reads TGTGCCACCAGCAGCCCCCTTCTAGCCAAAAACATTCAGTACTTC.

The CDR3 sequence is CSGVIETEQYF. DNA for the CDR3: TGCAGTGGGGTCATCGAGACCGAGCAGTACTTC. This chain links TRBV20-1 with TRBJ2-7; D not certain. The V gene's germline CDR1 is DFQATT and CDR2 SNEGSKA (reference sequence). Trimming stripped 7 bases from V and 6 bases from J, with 13 bases between. The length of the CDR3 is 11 residues.

The chain uses TRBV7-2 and TRBJ2-7; perhaps TRBD2 as D (6 bases). Trimming pared 3 bases from V and 3 bases from J, leaving 12 bases between. CDR3 length equals 14 residues. Germline lookup yields CDR1 SGHTA and CDR2 FQGNSA. CDR3 nucleotides: TGTGCCAGCAGCTTGCCGGGACTGGTCTACGAGCAGTACTTC. Its protein product is CASSLPGLVYEQYF.

This clonotype was observed a handful of times. The chain couples TRBV19 to TRBJ1-5, with 10 bases that match TRBD1. V lost 5 bases, J lost 2 bases, and 12 bases stayed unmatched. This CDR3 is 18 amino acids long. The germline CDR1 and CDR2 sequences are LNHDA and SQIVND (reference sequence). For the CDR3, the DNA is TGTGCCAGTAGTGCCCTCGGGACAGGGGCGGGGGGCAATCAGCCCCAGCATTTT. It encodes CASSALGTGAGGNQPQHF.

Only a few counts were recorded for this clonotype. This rearrangement joins TRBV12-3 or TRBV12-4 to TRBJ2-3; D may correspond to TRBD1 or TRBD2 (5 bases each). The V end was cut by 3 bases, the J end by 0 bases, with 10 bases between. This CDR3 comprises 15 residues. CDR3 DNA sequence: TGTGCCAGCAGTTTCGACAGCGGAAGCACAGATACGCAGTATTTT. Translated: CASSFDSGSTDTQYF.

This clonotype was observed a handful of times. The chain employs TRBV18 and TRBJ2-1; 10 positions agree with TRBD1. This CDR3 spans 14 amino acids. Trimming removed 3 bases from V and 8 bases from J; junction bases left unmatched: 4. Germline V CDR1 and CDR2: KGHSH, LQKENI. Here the CDR3 DNA reads TGTGCCAGCTCACCGGACAGGGGGTGGCATGAGCAGTTCTTC. Encoded protein: CASSPDRGWHEQFF.

This clonotype was detected only a few times. The J gene is TRBJ2-7, the V gene TRBV28; TRBD2 matches at 15 bases. The germline gives CDR1 MDHEN, CDR2 SYDVKM. This CDR3 is built from 17 residues. V was clipped by 2 bases and J by 4 bases; unmatched bases: 6. CDR3 DNA sequence: TGTGCCAGCAGTTTAGGGGGGACTAGCGGGAGGAGGTACGAGCAGTACTTC. As protein: CASSLGGTSGRRYEQYF.

The J gene is TRBJ1-2, the V gene TRBV15, with D possibly TRBD1 on 6 matching bases. Trimming stripped 0 bases from V and 4 bases from J, with 9 bases between. Germline V lookup: CDR1 LNHNV, CDR2 YYDKDF (reference sequence). This CDR3 is 14 amino acids long. The CDR3 DNA reads as TGTGCCACCAGCAGAGAACAGGGAAGCTATGGCTACACCTTC. Translated, it gives CATSREQGSYGYTF.

This clonotype showed up just a few times. The rearrangement uses TRBV28 and TRBJ2-1, with a tentative D call TRBD2 (5 bases). With 5 bases removed from V and 10 bases from J, the gap between germline ends came to 12 bases. Germline V gene sequence: CDR1 MDHEN, CDR2 SYDVKM. The CDR3 has 12 residues. This chain's CDR3 is CASSIASREQFF. The CDR3 DNA reads TGTGCCAGCAGTATTGCTAGCAGGGAGCAGTTCTTC.

The rearrangement uses TRBV5-6 and TRBJ2-3; 9 bases agree with TRBD1. The CDR3 extends over 16 amino acids. Germline V CDR1 and CDR2: SGHDT, YYEEEE. Unmatched junction bases numbered 9, after V lost 4 bases and J lost 3 bases. CDR3 region: CASSLETGGGTDTQYF. The CDR3 coding sequence is TGTGCCAGCAGCCTTGAAACAGGGGGCGGTACAGATACGCAGTATTTT. Looking up the rest from reference TRBV5-6 and TRBJ2-3 gives the full variable domain: DAGVTQSPTHLIKTRGQQVTLRCSPKSGHDTVSWYQQALGQGPQFIFQYYEEEERQRGNFPDRFSGHQFPNYSSELNVNALLLGDSALYLCASSLETGGGTDTQYFGPGTRLTVL.

This chain links TRBV6-5 with TRBJ2-3; 8 nucleotides agree with TRBD2. The CDR3 has 14 residues. The germline CDR1 and CDR2 sequences are MNHEY and SVGAGI. Unmatched junction bases numbered 8, after V lost 4 bases and J lost 8 bases. The CDR3: CASSSEAGVGTQYF. The CDR3 region has the DNA TGTGCCAGCAGTTCCGAAGCGGGAGTAGGTACGCAGTATTTT.

This clonotype was seen at least ten times. The chain employs TRBV12-3 or TRBV12-4 and TRBJ2-3; 7 nucleotides agree with TRBD2. The CDR3 has 16 residues. The junction had 14 bases not matched to a gene; V was cut back by 7 bases and J by 4 bases. The CDR3 protein is CASKWTREGKADTQYF. The CDR3 DNA reads as TGTGCCAGCAAATGGACTAGAGAGGGAAAAGCAGATACGCAGTATTTT.

The chain employs TRBV3-1 and TRBJ1-2, with D unresolved. The V gene lost 0 bases and the J gene lost 0 bases, with 8 bases spanning the gap. Per germline, CDR1 LGHDT and CDR2 YNNKEL (reference sequence). This CDR3 has 15 residues. CDR3 protein: CASSQDQRANYGYTF. The CDR3 DNA sequence: TGTGCCAGCAGCCAAGATCAGCGGGCTAACTATGGCTACACCTTC. The variable domain in full, completed from reference TRBV3-1 and TRBJ1-2, reads DTAVSQTPKYLVTQMGNDKSIKCEQNLGHDTMYWYKQDSKKFLKIMFSYNNKELIINETVPNRFSPKSPDKAHLNLHINSLELGDSAVYFCASSQDQRANYGYTFGSGTRLTVV.

This clonotype occurred a few times. The chain is built from TRBV28 and TRBJ2-7; no definite D call. V lost 6 bases and J lost 7, with 22 bases in between. Germline V gene sequence: CDR1 MDHEN, CDR2 SYDVKM. CDR3 length: 15 amino acids. The CDR3 loop is CASSPRISLNGEQYF. DNA of the CDR3: TGTGCCAGCAGCCCCCGCATCAGCTTGAATGGGGAGCAGTACTTC.

The chain employs TRBV5-1 and TRBJ1-1; TRBD1 aligns across 7 bases. Trimming removed 4 bases from V and 4 bases from J; junction bases left unmatched: 7. CDR3 length equals 14 residues. CDR1 and CDR2 from the germline V gene are SGHRS and YFSETQ. The CDR3 DNA reads TGCGCCAGCAGCGGGCAAGGGGGCCGCACTGAAGCTTTCTTT. Translated: CASSGQGGRTEAFF.

This clonotype was recorded a few times. V gene TRBV19 combines with J gene TRBJ2-1; 14 bases match TRBD2. CDR3 size: 16 residues. Germline V gene lookup returns CDR1 LNHDA and CDR2 SQIVND (reference sequence). V shed 4 bases and J 8 bases; nucleotides not matched to a gene: 7. In DNA form, the CDR3 reads TGTGCCAGTAGTACGTCGGGACTAGCGGGAGCGCATGAGCAGTTCTTC. Translated, it gives CASSTSGLAGAHEQFF.

This clonotype turned up a few times. The chain links TRBV20-1 to TRBJ2-4; 8 nucleotides line up with TRBD2. The CDR3 length is 15 residues. The V gene end was trimmed by 1 base and the J gene end by 5 bases; junction bases not matched to a gene: 7. The germline V gene has CDR1 DFQATT and CDR2 SNEGSKA (reference sequence). CDR3 loop: CSARASLAAENIQYF. The CDR3 coding sequence is TGCAGTGCTAGAGCATCACTAGCGGCAGAAAACATTCAGTACTTC.